Here is one TCR beta chain with its context. This sample is part of a study of blood T cell repertoires in COVID-19. Study as a whole: COVID-19 samples collected from the United States, Italy and Spain covered acute and convalescent phases. In each case, the material was cDNA or gDNA derived from T cells, B-cell-depleted T cells, or PBMCs.

Trimming at V came to 0 bases and at J to 2 bases, leaving 10 bases not matched to a gene. The germline CDR1 and CDR2 sequences are MGHRA and YSYEKL. This CDR3 contains 18 residues. Per the original data handling: By means of reference gene primer amplification, nucleated cell counts were estimated. TCRdb's copy holds only in-frame clones and misses some; the assay was immunoSEQ multiplex PCR. V, J and clone size are taken as reported in that table, and D and trimming were inferred from the DNA itself. The table includes 230,000 or so clones, about nine tenths detected once. Membership in each cohort depended on participant-reported clinical history.

Specimen: PBMCs or T cells enriched from blood (not recorded which). The receptor's source is a young woman who had recovered from COVID-19. The V gene is TRBV4-1, the J gene TRBJ2-5; 9 bases are shared with TRBD2. Written as DNA, the CDR3 is TGCGCCAGCAGCCAAGAAGGGCAGCGGGGGGCCAATCAAGAGACCCAGTACTTC. It translates to CASSQEGQRGANQETQYF.